This paragraph reports one T cell receptor beta chain. Authors' analysis steps: Estimates of nucleated cell counts were drawn from the amplification of reference gene primers. Clones were sequenced by immunoSEQ multiplex PCR, and TCRdb holds only the in-frame ones, with some missing. V and J calls and clone size come straight from that table; D and trimming were deduced from the DNA. The sample has roughly 220,000 clones, 65% to 90% seen once. The sample comes from a study of blood T cell repertoires in COVID-19. Across the study: Sites in the United States, Italy and Spain provided acute and convalescent COVID-19 samples. Sample material is recorded as cDNA or gDNA derived from T cells, B-cell-depleted T cells, or PBMCs.

The CDR3 loop spans 15 amino acids. V shed 4 bases and J 6 bases; nucleotides not matched to a gene: 9. Germline V lookup: CDR1 KGHSH, CDR2 LQKENI. The V and J genes are TRBV18 and TRBJ2-3, with TRBD2 matching over 8 bases. Sequencing was done on a sample of peripheral blood. This clonotype originated in an elderly man with acute or convalescent COVID-19. CDR3 region: CASSRGSGTRDTQYF. The CDR3 DNA sequence: TGTGCCAGCTCACGGGGTAGCGGGACGCGCGATACGCAGTATTTT.